The rows below give T cell receptor beta chains drawn from one sample of a study of T cell responses to AZD1222 COVID-19 vaccine. Method: immunoSEQ multiplex PCR; TCRdb's copy keeps in-frame clones and lacks some. The sample has approximately 220,000 clones, around 93% seen once; the top ten hold around 1%. The input for sequencing was peripheral blood, taken on day 0 of MenACWY control vaccination. These receptor sequences come from an adult in good health. Each CDR3 is given with its conserved first and last residue. A D gene is named only where the DNA matches it firmly. Clone size is shown for a subset of rows, as once, few, many or a class of expanded clone.

TRBJ2-3 TRBD2 NA TRBV24-1 CATSGARASGASSTDTQYF TGTGCCACCAGTGGAGCTAGGGCTAGCGGGGCCTCTAGCACAGATACGCAGTATTTT
TRBJ1-2 TRBD1 NA TRBV2 CASSESGGNYGYTF TGTGCCAGCAGTGAGTCAGGGGGTAACTATGGCTACACCTTC
TRBJ1-2 NA NA TRBV19 CASGGRGYTF TGTGCCAGTGGAGGGCGCGGCTACACCTTC
TRBJ1-2 TRBD1 NA TRBV27 CASRPRGRENYGYTF TGTGCCAGCAGGCCTAGGGGGCGAGAAAACTATGGCTACACCTTC
TRBJ1-1 NA NA TRBV20-1 CSTKLGLEAFF TGCAGTACCAAACTGGGGCTTGAAGCTTTCTTT
TRBJ2-7 NA NA TRBV11-2 CASSLAGDSPPQYF TGTGCCAGCAGCTTAGCGGGGGACAGCCCTCCACAGTACTTC
TRBJ1-5 NA NA TRBV2 CATKWTENSNQPQHF TGTGCCACTAAATGGACCGAAAATAGCAATCAGCCCCAGCATTTT
TRBJ2-3 TRBD2 NA TRBV30 CAFSGGAADTQYF TGTGCCTTCTCCGGGGGGGCCGCAGATACGCAGTATTTT
TRBJ1-6 NA few TRBV27 CASSPQRGVNSPLHF TGTGCCAGCAGTCCCCAGCGCGGCGTAAATTCACCCCTCCACTTT
TRBJ2-7 TRBD1 NA TRBV11-2 CASSPNGQGGYEQYF TGTGCCAGCAGCCCCAATGGACAGGGGGGTTACGAGCAGTACTTC
TRBJ1-2 NA NA TRBV5-1 CASSRDAGANYGYTF TGCGCCAGCAGCCGAGACGCAGGTGCTAACTATGGCTACACCTTC
TRBJ1-1 NA NA TRBV19 CASSISGYTEAFF TGTGCCAGTAGTATATCTGGATACACTGAAGCTTTCTTT
TRBJ1-2 TRBD1 once TRBV18 CASSPSATGLNYGYTF TGTGCCAGCTCACCAAGTGCGACAGGGCTGAACTATGGCTACACCTTC
TRBJ1-1 NA NA TRBV6-5 CASTLAAGAFF TGTGCCAGCACCTTGGCGGCGGGAGCTTTCTTT
TRBJ1-2 NA NA TRBV2 CASSGGFYGYTF TGTGCCAGCAGTGGCGGGTTCTATGGCTACACCTTC
TRBJ1-5 NA NA TRBV28 CASSLLQISNQPQHF TGTGCCAGCAGTTTACTACAGATTAGCAATCAGCCCCAGCATTTT
TRBJ1-6 NA NA TRBV12-3/TRBV12-4 CASSFSYNSPLHF TGTGCCAGCAGTTTCTCCTATAATTCACCCCTCCACTTT
TRBJ1-1 NA NA TRBV5-1 CASSADSTNTEAFF TGCGCCAGCAGCGCGGACAGTACGAACACTGAAGCTTTCTTT
TRBJ2-3 NA NA TRBV27 CASSLFSGSGPWDTQYF TGTGCCAGCAGTTTATTTTCGGGTTCAGGCCCTTGGGATACGCAGTATTTT
TRBJ1-4 TRBD1 NA TRBV18 CASSPRQGYEKLFF TGTGCCAGCTCACCACGACAGGGCTATGAAAAACTGTTTTTT
TRBJ1-6 NA NA TRBV5-6 CASSLAGSAGNSPLHF TGTGCCAGCAGCTTGGCGGGTTCAGCGGGCAATTCACCCCTCCACTTT
TRBJ2-3 TRBD2 NA TRBV15 CATSGRAGDVTDTQYF TGTGCCACCAGCGGGAGAGCGGGGGATGTCACAGATACGCAGTATTTT
TRBJ2-5 TRBD1 once TRBV24-1 CATRGTGGLETQYF TGTGCCACCAGAGGGACAGGGGGCTTGGAGACCCAGTACTTC
TRBJ2-1 NA NA TRBV27 CASSLSPGPYNEQFF TGTGCCAGCAGTTTATCCCCAGGGCCGTACAATGAGCAGTTCTTC
TRBJ1-1 NA NA TRBV30 CAWTVARGKAFF TGTGCCTGGACCGTGGCCAGGGGTAAAGCTTTCTTT
TRBJ1-2 TRBD1 NA TRBV7-2 CASSAYRGGYGYTF TGTGCCAGCAGCGCCTACAGGGGGGGCTATGGCTACACCTTC
TRBJ2-1 NA NA TRBV18 CASSPSSPIEQFF TGTGCCAGCTCACCTTCTTCTCCGATCGAACAGTTCTTC
TRBJ2-3 TRBD1 NA TRBV7-9 CASSRTRDSPTDTQYF TGTGCCAGCAGCCGAACTCGGGACAGCCCCACAGATACGCAGTATTTT
TRBJ2-7 TRBD2 NA TRBV30 CAWSRTSGGYEQYF TGTGCCTGGAGTCGGACTAGCGGGGGCTACGAGCAGTACTTC
TRBJ2-5 NA NA TRBV4-1 CASARQDWETQYF TGCGCCAGCGCTCGGCAGGATTGGGAGACCCAGTACTTC
TRBJ1-5 NA NA TRBV28 CASKLLTYNNQPQHF TGTGCCAGCAAACTGCTGACATATAACAATCAGCCCCAGCATTTT
TRBJ2-3 NA NA TRBV2 CASRLGGGPRTDTQYF TGTGCCAGCAGACTGGGAGGGGGACCCCGCACAGATACGCAGTATTTT
TRBJ1-6 NA NA TRBV6-4 CASRPAAGPDSPLHF TGTGCCAGCAGGCCGGCGGCAGGGCCTGATTCACCCCTCCACTTT
TRBJ2-5 NA NA TRBV5-4 CASSFGREQETQYF TGTGCCAGCAGCTTCGGACGGGAACAAGAGACCCAGTACTTC
TRBJ1-3 NA NA TRBV9 CASSSSLQGHSGNTIYF TGTGCCAGCAGCTCTTCTCTACAGGGCCATTCTGGAAACACCATATATTTT
TRBJ2-3 TRBD1 NA TRBV10-2 CASSVRTGATDTQYF TGCGCCAGCAGTGTGAGGACAGGGGCAACAGATACGCAGTATTTT
TRBJ1-5 NA NA TRBV19 CASSKQQGSNQPQHF TGTGCCAGTAGTAAACAACAGGGCAGCAATCAGCCCCAGCATTTT
TRBJ2-5 TRBD1 NA TRBV5-3 CARSGNRGGETQYF TGTGCCAGAAGCGGCAACAGGGGTGGAGAGACCCAGTACTTC
TRBJ1-2 NA NA TRBV28 CASSTGQIIRYTF TGTGCCAGCAGTACAGGACAAATCATTCGCTACACCTTC
TRBJ1-4 NA NA TRBV30 CAWSVSTLVGKLFF TGTGCCTGGAGTGTCTCGACCCTAGTAGGAAAACTGTTTTTT